This TCR beta chain emerged from a study of immune heterogeneity within non-small cell lung tumors. Study context: The tumor set comprised several squamous cell carcinomas and some 10 non-squamous carcinomas (plus 1 not otherwise specified).

With approximately 0.6 ug used per sample, the template was genomic DNA from bulk tumor. Doctors removed several biopsies from each primary tumor during surgery, keeping them far apart. The study enrolled patients with untreated, newly diagnosed non-small cell lung cancer who underwent curative surgery. As to this clonotype: As yet, its antigen is unknown.

Study-level findings and limits: Largely different high-frequency T-cell receptor beta clonotypes were found between individual patients. Statistically, local T-cell clonality exhibited a moderate yet significant correlation with local tumor mutational burden (R around 0.31).

In a multiplex PCR, 32 V and 13 J primers amplified TCR beta CDR3. One entry per CDR3 protein results from TCRdb running MiXCR on the multiplex PCR reads. The sample has 10,000 to 13,000 distinct CDR3 sequences; around 30% are singletons. Sequences were obtained from lung tumor tissue. This TCR was recovered from a woman aged 50 to 65 with non-small cell lung cancer.

The CDR3, as DNA: TGTGCCAGCAGCTTGACCCACGGCCACGAGCAGTACTTC. Translated, it gives CASSLTHGHEQYF. This chain uses TRBV5-5 with TRBJ2-7; D gene ambiguous. CDR3 length: 13 amino acids. Trimming took off 1 base at V and 5 bases at J, with 10 bases between the two ends. Germline CDR1 is SGHKS and CDR2 is YYEKEE (reference sequence).